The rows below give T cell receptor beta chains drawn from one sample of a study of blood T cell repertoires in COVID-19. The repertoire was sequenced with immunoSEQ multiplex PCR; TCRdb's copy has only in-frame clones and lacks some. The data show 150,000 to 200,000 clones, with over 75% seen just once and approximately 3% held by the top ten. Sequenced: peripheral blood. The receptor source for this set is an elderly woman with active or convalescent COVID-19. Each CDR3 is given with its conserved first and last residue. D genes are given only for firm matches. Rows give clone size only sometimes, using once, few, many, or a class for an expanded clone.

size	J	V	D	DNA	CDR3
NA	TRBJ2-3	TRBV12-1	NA	TGTGCCAGCAGCTTTCCCAATCGGTGGGCGGGGGGGGTATCCGATACGCAGTATTTT	CASSFPNRWAGGVSDTQYF
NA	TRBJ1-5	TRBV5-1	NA	TGCGCCAGCAGCTTGGGAAGGGGTCAGCCCCAGCATTTT	CASSLGRGQPQHF
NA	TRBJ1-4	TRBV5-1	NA	TGCGCCAGCAGTGAACAGGGAGTGAGTGAAAAACTGTTTTTT	CASSEQGVSEKLFF
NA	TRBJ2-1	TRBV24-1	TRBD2	TGTGCCACCAGTGAAACTAGCGGGGCGTACAATGAGCAGTTCTTC	CATSETSGAYNEQFF
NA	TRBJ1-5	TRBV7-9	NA	TGTGCCAGCAGTCTAGGATCAGGGTTCGGTCAGCCCCAGCATTTT	CASSLGSGFGQPQHF
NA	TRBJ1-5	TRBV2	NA	TGTGCCAGCAGTGCACGGGAGAATCAGCCCCAGCATTTT	CASSARENQPQHF
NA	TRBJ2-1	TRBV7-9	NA	TGTGCCAGCAGCTTAGGAGGGGGTCGGTCCTACAATGAGCAGTTCTTC	CASSLGGGRSYNEQFF
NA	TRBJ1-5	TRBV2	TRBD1	TGTGCCAGCAAGGGTGGGCAGGGGGCCAGGTGGCCCCAGCATTTT	CASKGGQGARWPQHF
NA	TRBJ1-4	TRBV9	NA	TGTGCCAGCGCGAGGGAGAATGAAAAACTGTTTTTT	CASARENEKLFF
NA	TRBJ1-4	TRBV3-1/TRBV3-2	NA	TGTGCCAGCAGCCTCCGGACTAGCGAGAATGAAAAACTGTTTTTT	CASSLRTSENEKLFF
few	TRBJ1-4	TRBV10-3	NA	TGTGCCATCAGTGCTAATGCAGGGGTTTTTGAAAAACTGTTTTTT	CAISANAGVFEKLFF
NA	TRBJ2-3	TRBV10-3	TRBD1	TGTGCCATCCGGGACAGGGGCACAGATACGCAGTATTTT	CAIRDRGTDTQYF
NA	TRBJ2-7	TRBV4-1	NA	TGCGCCAGCAGCCTGGCCCGCAGTTACGAGCAGTACTTC	CASSLARSYEQYF
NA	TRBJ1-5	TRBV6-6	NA	TGTGCCAGCATCGGCCGGGTCAGCAATCAGCCCCAGCATTTT	CASIGRVSNQPQHF
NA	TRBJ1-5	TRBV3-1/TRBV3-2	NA	TGTGCCAGCAGCCTCACAGGTGATAGCAATCAGCCCCAGCATTTT	CASSLTGDSNQPQHF
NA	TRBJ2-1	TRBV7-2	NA	TGTGCCAGCAGCCTTCATACAGGGCCCTCCTACAATGAGCAGTTCTTC	CASSLHTGPSYNEQFF
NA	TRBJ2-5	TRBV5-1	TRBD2	TGCGCCAGCAGTCGGGGGACTATAGAACAAGAGACCCAGTACTTC	CASSRGTIEQETQYF
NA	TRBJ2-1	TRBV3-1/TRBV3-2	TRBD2	TGTGCCAGCAGCCAATCATCTGGGCGGGGGACTGGGAATGAGCAGTTCTTC	CASSQSSGRGTGNEQFF
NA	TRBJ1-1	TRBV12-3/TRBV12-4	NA	TGTGCCAGCAGTTTAAACAGCTTTGAAGCTTTCTTT	CASSLNSFEAFF
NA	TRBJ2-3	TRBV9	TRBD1	TGTGCCTCGAAGGGGGCCCGCACAGATACGCAGTATTTT	CASKGARTDTQYF
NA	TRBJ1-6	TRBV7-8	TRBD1	TGTGCCAGCAGCAGAGACAGGGTGAAGAATTCACCCCTCCACTTT	CASSRDRVKNSPLHF
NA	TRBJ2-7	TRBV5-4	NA	TGTGCCAGCAGCTTGGTGGGGGGATCCCACGAGCAGTACTTC	CASSLVGGSHEQYF
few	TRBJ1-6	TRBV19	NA	TGTGCCAGTAGTCTTATCCCCGGGGATTCACCCCTCCACTTT	CASSLIPGDSPLHF
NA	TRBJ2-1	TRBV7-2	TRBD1	TGTGCCAGCAGTCCTCAGGGGGCGGGTTACAATGAGCAGTTCTTC	CASSPQGAGYNEQFF
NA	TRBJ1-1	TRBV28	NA	TGTGCCAGCAGTTTATTGACTGGCGGGAGAACTGAAGCTTTCTTT	CASSLLTGGRTEAFF
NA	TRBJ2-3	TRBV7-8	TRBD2	TGTGCCAGCAGCTTAGCAGGGGGACTAGCGCGGGGACTCACAGATACGCAGTATTTT	CASSLAGGLARGLTDTQYF
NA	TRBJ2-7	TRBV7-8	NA	TGTGCCAGCAGCTTAAACGGGTACGAGCAGTACTTC	CASSLNGYEQYF
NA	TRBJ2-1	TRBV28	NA	TGTGCCAGCAGTCCTTTCTGGGGGGGGGCGGGCGATGAGCAGTTCTTC	CASSPFWGGAGDEQFF
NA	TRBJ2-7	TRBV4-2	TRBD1	TGTGCCAGCAGCCAAGATTACAGGGGGATCTACGAGCAGTACTTC	CASSQDYRGIYEQYF
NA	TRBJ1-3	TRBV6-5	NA	TGTGCCGGAGCCGGACACCGGAACACCATATATTTT	CAGAGHRNTIYF
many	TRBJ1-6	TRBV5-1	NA	TGCGCCAGCAGCTCGACGTCTGGCTCGGGTTCACCCCTCCACTTT	CASSSTSGSGSPLHF
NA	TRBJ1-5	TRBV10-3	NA	TGTGCCATCAGTGTAACTCCCAATCAGCCCCAGCATTTT	CAISVTPNQPQHF
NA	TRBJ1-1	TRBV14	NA	TGTGCCACCACACAGATAACTTACACTGAAGCTTTCTTT	CATTQITYTEAFF
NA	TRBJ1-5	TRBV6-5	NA	TGTGCCAGCAGCCTATCCCTCAATCAGCCCCAGCATTTT	CASSLSLNQPQHF
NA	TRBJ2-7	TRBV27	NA	TGTGCCAGCAGTTTATCCCCCCGTCAGACATCCTACGAGCAGTACTTC	CASSLSPRQTSYEQYF
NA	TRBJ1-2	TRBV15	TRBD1	TGTGCCACCAGCTCCATGGCGGGACAGGGGGCTCACTACACCTTC	CATSSMAGQGAHYTF
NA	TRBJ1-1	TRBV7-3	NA	TGTGCCAGCAGCGAACAGGGCTTGACTGAAGCTTTCTTT	CASSEQGLTEAFF
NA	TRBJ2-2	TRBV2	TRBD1	TGTGCCAGCAGAGGACAGGGGAGTACCGGGGAGCTGTTTTTT	CASRGQGSTGELFF
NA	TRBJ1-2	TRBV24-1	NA	TGTGCCACCAGTGGGGGGGTCTATGGCTACACCTTC	CATSGGVYGYTF
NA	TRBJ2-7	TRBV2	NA	TGTGCCAGCAGTCTACAGTACTCCTACGAGCAGTACTTC	CASSLQYSYEQYF
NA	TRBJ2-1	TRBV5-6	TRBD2	TGTGCCAGCAGTTCGGGACTACGCTCCTACAATGAGCAGTTCTTC	CASSSGLRSYNEQFF
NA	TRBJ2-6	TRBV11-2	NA	TGTGCCAGCAGCCACCTAGGGGGGGCCTCTGGGGCCAACGTCCTGACTTTC	CASSHLGGASGANVLTF
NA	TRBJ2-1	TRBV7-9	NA	TGTGCCAGCAGCGCTCCAGAAGTGGGAGCGGGCTACAATGAGCAGTTCTTC	CASSAPEVGAGYNEQFF
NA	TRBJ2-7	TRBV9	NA	TGTGCCAGCAGCGTAGATCAGGTTCCCTCAGTGCAGTACTTC	CASSVDQVPSVQYF
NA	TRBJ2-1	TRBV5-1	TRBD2	TGCGCCAGCAGCTTGGTGATAGCGGGGGGGCCGTCGAATGAGCAGTTCTTC	CASSLVIAGGPSNEQFF
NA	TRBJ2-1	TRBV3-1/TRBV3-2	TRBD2	TGTGCCAGCAGCCCGGGGGGTAGCGGGCCTAGCTCCTACAATGAGCAGTTCTTC	CASSPGGSGPSSYNEQFF
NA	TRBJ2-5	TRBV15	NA	TGTGCCACCAGCAGAGCCTCGGCAGGGGTAGAGACCCAGTACTTC	CATSRASAGVETQYF
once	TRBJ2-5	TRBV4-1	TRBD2	TGCGCCAGCAGCCACCGGACTAGCGGGTTGAAAGAGACCCAGTACTTC	CASSHRTSGLKETQYF
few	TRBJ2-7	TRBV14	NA	TGTGCCAGCAGCCAAGATATTGGCCCCTACGAGCAGTACTTC	CASSQDIGPYEQYF